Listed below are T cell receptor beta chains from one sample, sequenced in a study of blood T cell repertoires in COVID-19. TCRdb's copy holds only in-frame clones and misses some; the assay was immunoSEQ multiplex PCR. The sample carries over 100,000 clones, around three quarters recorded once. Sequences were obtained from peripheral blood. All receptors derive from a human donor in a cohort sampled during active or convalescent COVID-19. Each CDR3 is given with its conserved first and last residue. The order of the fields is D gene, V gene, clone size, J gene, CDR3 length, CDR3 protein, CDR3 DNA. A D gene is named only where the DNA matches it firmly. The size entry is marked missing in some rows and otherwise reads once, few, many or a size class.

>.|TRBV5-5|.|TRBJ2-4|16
CASSTRTVKAKNIQYF
TGTGCCAGCAGCACCCGGACAGTAAAAGCCAAAAACATTCAGTACTTC
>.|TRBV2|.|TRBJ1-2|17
CASSEGLINGAGYGYTF
TGTGCCAGCAGTGAAGGGTTAATTAATGGTGCGGGCTATGGCTACACCTTC
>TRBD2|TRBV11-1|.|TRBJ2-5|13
CASTGRPKETQYF
TGTGCCAGCACCGGGAGGCCGAAAGAGACCCAGTACTTC
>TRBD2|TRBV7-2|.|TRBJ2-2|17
CASSQTGTSGNTGELFF
TGTGCCAGCAGCCAAACCGGGACTAGCGGAAACACCGGGGAGCTGTTTTTT
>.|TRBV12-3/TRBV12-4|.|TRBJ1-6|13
CASSGTTNSPLHF
TGTGCCAGCAGTGGGACAACTAATTCACCCCTCCACTTT
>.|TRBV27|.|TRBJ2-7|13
CASSRTGTYEQYF
TGTGCCAGCAGTCGGACGGGAACCTACGAGCAGTACTTC
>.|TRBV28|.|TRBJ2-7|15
CASSILQGVTYEQYF
TGTGCCAGCAGTATACTACAGGGAGTTACCTACGAGCAGTACTTC
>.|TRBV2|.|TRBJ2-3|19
CASRVGGGRVGKRTDTQYF
TGTGCCAGCAGGGTTGGTGGGGGCAGGGTTGGGAAGCGCACAGATACGCAGTATTTT
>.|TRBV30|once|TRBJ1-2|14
CAWDPIGQNYGYTF
TGTGCCTGGGACCCCATAGGACAGAACTATGGCTACACCTTC
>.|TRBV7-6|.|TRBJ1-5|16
CASSPGPGYSNQPQHF
TGTGCCAGCAGCCCAGGACCAGGGTATAGCAATCAGCCCCAGCATTTT
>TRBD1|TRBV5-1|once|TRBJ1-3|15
CASSLGGQVGNTIYF
TGCGCCAGCAGCTTGGGAGGACAGGTCGGAAACACCATATATTTT
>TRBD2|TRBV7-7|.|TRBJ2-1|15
CASSLLGTSGNEQFF
TGTGCCAGCAGCCTCCTCGGGACTAGCGGCAATGAGCAGTTCTTC
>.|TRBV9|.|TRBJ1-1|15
CASSASGTTNTEAFF
TGTGCCAGCAGCGCTAGTGGGACAACGAACACTGAAGCTTTCTTT
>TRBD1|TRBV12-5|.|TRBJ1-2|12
CASGGTVYGYTF
TGTGCTAGTGGTGGGACAGTCTATGGCTACACCTTC
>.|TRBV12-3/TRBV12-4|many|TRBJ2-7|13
CASSADSSYEQYF
TGTGCCAGCAGTGCGGACAGCTCCTACGAGCAGTACTTC
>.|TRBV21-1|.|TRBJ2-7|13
CASSIGTDHEQYF
TGTGCCAGCAGCATAGGGACAGACCACGAGCAGTACTTC
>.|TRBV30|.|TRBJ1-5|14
CAWSYTGRSQPQHF
TGTGCCTGGAGCTATACGGGAAGGTCCCAGCCCCAGCATTTT
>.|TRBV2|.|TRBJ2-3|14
CASSDDRITDTQYF
TGTGCCAGCAGCGATGACAGGATAACAGATACGCAGTATTTT
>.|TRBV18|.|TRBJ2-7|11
CASSPGLEQYF
TGTGCCAGCTCACCAGGGCTCGAGCAGTACTTC
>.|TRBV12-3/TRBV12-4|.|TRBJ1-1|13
CASSLGQNTEAFF
TGTGCCAGCAGTTTAGGGCAGAACACTGAAGCTTTCTTT
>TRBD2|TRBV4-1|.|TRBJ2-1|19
CASSQHGSSGSRIINEQFF
TGCGCCAGCAGCCAACATGGATCTAGCGGGAGTCGGATCATCAATGAGCAGTTCTTC
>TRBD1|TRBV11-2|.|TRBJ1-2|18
CASSYTGTGDARSYGYTF
TGTGCCAGCAGCTATACCGGGACAGGGGATGCAAGGAGCTATGGCTACACCTTC
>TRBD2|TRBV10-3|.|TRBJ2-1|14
CATQPGLASNEQFF
TGTGCCACCCAACCGGGACTAGCTAGCAATGAGCAGTTCTTC
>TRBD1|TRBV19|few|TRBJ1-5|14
CASTSDRGYQPQHF
TGTGCCAGTACCTCGGACAGGGGTTATCAGCCCCAGCATTTT
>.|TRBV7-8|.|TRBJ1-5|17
CASSQAPGQQNNQPQHF
TGTGCCAGCAGCCAGGCCCCAGGACAGCAAAACAATCAGCCCCAGCATTTT
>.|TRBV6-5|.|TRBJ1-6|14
CASSYSRGHSPLHF
TGTGCCAGCAGTTACTCAAGGGGCCATTCACCCCTCCACTTT
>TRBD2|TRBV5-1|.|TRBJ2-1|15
CASRSTSGSRDEQFF
TGCGCCAGCAGATCGACTAGCGGGAGTCGGGATGAGCAGTTCTTC
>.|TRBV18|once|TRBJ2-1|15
CASQPVGGSYNEQFF
TGTGCCAGCCAACCCGTGGGGGGCTCCTACAATGAGCAGTTCTTC
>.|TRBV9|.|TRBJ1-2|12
CASSDNNYGYTF
TGTGCCAGCAGCGACAACAACTATGGCTACACCTTC
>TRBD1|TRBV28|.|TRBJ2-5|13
CASAPGQGWTQYF
TGTGCCAGCGCCCCTGGACAGGGGTGGACCCAGTACTTC
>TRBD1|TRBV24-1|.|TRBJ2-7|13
CVWGDRGPYEQYF
TGTGTATGGGGGGACAGGGGTCCCTACGAGCAGTACTTC
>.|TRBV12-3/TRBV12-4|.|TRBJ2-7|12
CASSTFAYEQYF
TGTGCCAGCAGCACATTTGCCTACGAGCAGTACTTC
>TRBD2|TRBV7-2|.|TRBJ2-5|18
CASRQGLAGGLSGETQYF
TGTGCCAGCAGACAGGGACTAGCGGGAGGGCTTTCTGGGGAGACCCAGTACTTC
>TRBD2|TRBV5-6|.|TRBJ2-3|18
CASSLVGTSGLSTDTQYF
TGTGCCAGCAGCTTGGTAGGGACTAGCGGACTTAGCACAGATACGCAGTATTTT
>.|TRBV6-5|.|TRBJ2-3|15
CASSPRGSGTDTQYF
TGTGCCAGCAGCCCCCGGGGGTCGGGCACAGATACGCAGTATTTT
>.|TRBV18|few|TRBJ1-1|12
CASWGRDTEAFF
TGTGCCAGCTGGGGGAGGGACACTGAAGCTTTCTTT
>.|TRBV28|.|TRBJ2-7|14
CASRQAGRSYEQYF
TGTGCCAGCAGACAAGCCGGGAGATCCTACGAGCAGTACTTC
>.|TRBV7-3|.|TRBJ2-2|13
CASSLQGTGELFF
TGTGCCAGCAGCTTACAGGGCACCGGGGAGCTGTTTTTT
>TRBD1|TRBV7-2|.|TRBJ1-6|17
CASSPESGTGLNSPLHF
TGTGCCAGCAGCCCCGAATCCGGGACAGGGTTAAATTCACCCCTCCACTTT
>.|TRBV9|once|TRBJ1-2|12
CASSGSGYGYTF
TGTGCCAGCAGCGGTTCCGGGTATGGCTACACCTTC
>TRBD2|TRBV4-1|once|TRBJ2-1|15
CASSLGLAVLNEQFF
TGCGCCAGCAGCCTCGGACTAGCGGTTCTCAATGAGCAGTTCTTC
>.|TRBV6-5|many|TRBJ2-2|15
CASRLQGSVSGELFF
TGTGCCAGCAGGCTACAGGGTAGTGTCTCCGGGGAGCTGTTTTTT
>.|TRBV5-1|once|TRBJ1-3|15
CASSSLGGSGNTIYF
TGCGCCAGCAGCTCCTTAGGAGGTTCTGGAAACACCATATATTTT
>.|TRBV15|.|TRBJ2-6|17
CATSRDTSISGANVLTF
TGTGCCACCAGCCGGGACACTTCCATCTCTGGGGCCAACGTCCTGACTTTC
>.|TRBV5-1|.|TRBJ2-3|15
CASSLDRAPADTQYF
TGCGCCAGCAGCTTGGACAGGGCACCGGCAGATACGCAGTATTTT
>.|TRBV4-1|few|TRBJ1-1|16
CASSQVGFRRGTEAFF
TGCGCCAGCAGCCAAGTTGGGTTTCGGCGAGGTACTGAAGCTTTCTTT
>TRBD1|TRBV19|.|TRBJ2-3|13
CASRRTGTDTQYF
TGTGCCAGTAGGAGGACAGGGACAGATACGCAGTATTTT
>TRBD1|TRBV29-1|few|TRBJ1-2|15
CSVQGQGSTNYGYTF
TGCAGCGTTCAGGGACAGGGGTCCACTAACTATGGCTACACCTTC
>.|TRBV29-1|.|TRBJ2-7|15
CSVEDGLLDSYEQYF
TGCAGCGTTGAAGATGGGCTACTAGACTCCTACGAGCAGTACTTC